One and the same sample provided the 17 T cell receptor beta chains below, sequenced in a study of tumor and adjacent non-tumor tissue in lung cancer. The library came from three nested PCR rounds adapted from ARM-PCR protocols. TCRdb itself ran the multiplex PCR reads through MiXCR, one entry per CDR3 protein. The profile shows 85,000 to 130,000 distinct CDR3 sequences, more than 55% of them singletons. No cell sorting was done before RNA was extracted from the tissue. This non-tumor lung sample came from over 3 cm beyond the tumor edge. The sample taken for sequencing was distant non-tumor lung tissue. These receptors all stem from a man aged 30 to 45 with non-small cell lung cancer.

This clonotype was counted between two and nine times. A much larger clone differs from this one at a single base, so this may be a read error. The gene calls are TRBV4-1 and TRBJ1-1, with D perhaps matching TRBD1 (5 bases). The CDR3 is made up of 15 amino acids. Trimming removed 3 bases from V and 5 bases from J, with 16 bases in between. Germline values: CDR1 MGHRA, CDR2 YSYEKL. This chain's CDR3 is CASSQGPARGTEAFF. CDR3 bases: TGCGCCAGCAGCCAGGGGCCGGCGAGAGGGACTGAAGCTTTCTTT.

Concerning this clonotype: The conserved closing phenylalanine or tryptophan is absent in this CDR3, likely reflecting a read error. The CDR3 is CASSPADGSYEQYL. The CDR3 DNA reads as TGTGCCAGCAGCCCCGCTGATGGCTCCTATGAGCAGTACCTC. The chain combines TRBV12-3 or TRBV12-4 with TRBJ2-7; D gene uncertain. The CDR3 is 14 residues long.

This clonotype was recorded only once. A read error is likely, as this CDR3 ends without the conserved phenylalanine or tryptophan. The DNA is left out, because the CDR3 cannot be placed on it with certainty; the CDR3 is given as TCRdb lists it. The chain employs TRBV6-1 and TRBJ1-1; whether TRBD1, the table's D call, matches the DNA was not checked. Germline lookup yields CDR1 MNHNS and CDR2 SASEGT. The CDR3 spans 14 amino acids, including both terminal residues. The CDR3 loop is CGRTVDRPNTEGFC.

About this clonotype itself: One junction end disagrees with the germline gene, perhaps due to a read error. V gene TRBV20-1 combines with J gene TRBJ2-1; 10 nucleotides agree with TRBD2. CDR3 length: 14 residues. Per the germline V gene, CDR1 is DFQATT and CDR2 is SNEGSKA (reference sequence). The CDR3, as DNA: TGCAGGGCTAGCGGGAGTTGGTCCTACTATGAGCAGTTCTTC. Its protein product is CRASGSWSYYEQFF.

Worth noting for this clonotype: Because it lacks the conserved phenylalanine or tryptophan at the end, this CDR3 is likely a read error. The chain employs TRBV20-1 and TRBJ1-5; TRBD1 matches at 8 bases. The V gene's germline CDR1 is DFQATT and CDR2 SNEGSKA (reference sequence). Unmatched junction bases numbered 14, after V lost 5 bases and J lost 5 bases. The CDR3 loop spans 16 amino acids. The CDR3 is CSAVLRGLGSDQPQHY. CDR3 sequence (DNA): TGCAGTGCTGTCCTCAGGGGGCTAGGAAGCGATCAGCCCCAGCATTAT.

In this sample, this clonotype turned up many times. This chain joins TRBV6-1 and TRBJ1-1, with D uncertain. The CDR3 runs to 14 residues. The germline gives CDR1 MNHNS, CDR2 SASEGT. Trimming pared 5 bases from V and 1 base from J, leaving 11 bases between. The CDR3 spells CASSTTQRNTEAFF. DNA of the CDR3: TGTGCCAGCAGTACTACCCAAAGGAACACTGAAGCTTTCTTT.

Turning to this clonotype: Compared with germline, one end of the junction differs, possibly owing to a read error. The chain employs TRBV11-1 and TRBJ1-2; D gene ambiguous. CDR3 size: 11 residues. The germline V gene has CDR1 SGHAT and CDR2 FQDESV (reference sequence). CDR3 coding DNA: TGTGCCAACAGCCCGGGTTGGGGCTACACCTTC. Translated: CANSPGWGYTF.

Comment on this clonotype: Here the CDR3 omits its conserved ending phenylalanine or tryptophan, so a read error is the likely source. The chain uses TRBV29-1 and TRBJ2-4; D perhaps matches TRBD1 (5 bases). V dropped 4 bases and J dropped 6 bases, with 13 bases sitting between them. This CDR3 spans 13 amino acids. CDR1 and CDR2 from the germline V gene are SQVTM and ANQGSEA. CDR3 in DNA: TGCAGCGTTGTAAAAGGGGTTGGAAACATTCAGTACTTA. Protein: CSVVKGVGNIQYL.

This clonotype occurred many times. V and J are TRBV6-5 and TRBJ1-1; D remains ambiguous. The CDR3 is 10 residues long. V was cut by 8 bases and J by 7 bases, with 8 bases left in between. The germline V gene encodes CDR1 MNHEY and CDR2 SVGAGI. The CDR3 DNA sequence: TGTGCCAGCGGTCGGGGTGAAGCTTTCTTT. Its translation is CASGRGEAFF.

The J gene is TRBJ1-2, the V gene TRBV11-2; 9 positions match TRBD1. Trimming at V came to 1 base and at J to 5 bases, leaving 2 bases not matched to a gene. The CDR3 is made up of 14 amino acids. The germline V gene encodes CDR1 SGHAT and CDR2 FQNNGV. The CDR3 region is CASSLVGTGYGYTF. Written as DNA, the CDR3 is TGTGCCAGCAGCTTAGTCGGGACAGGGTATGGCTACACCTTC. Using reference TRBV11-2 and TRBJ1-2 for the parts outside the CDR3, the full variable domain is EAGVAQSPRYKIIEKRQSVAFWCNPISGHATLYWYQQILGQGPKLLIQFQNNGVVDDSQLPKDRFSAERLKGVDSTLKIQPAKLEDSAVYLCASSLVGTGYGYTFGSGTRLTVV.

The CDR3 protein is CRSLSGRGTYNEQFF. For the CDR3, the DNA is TGCAGGTCTCTTAGCGGGAGGGGGACCTACAATGAGCAGTTCTTC. This chain joins TRBV20-1 and TRBJ2-1, with 11 bases lining up with TRBD2. This CDR3 has 15 amino acids. The germline gives CDR1 DFQATT, CDR2 SNEGSKA (reference sequence).

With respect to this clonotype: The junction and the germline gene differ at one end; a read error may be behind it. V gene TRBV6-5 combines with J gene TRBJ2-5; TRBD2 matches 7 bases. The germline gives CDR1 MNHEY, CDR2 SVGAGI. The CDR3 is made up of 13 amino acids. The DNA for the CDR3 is TGTGCCAGTAGTTGTGACGGGGAGGGGACCCAGTACTTC. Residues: CASSCDGEGTQYF.

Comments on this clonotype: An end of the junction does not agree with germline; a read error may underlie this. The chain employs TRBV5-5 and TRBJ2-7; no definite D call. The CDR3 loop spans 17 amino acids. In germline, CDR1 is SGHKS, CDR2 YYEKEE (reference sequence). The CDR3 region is CVSSLGSKQRISYEQYF. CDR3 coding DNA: TGTGTCAGCAGCTTAGGATCCAAACAGCGAATCTCCTACGAGCAGTACTTC.

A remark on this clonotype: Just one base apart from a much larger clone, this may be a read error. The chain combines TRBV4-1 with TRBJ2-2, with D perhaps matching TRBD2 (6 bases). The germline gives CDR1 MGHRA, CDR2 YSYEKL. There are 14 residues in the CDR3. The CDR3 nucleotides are TGCGCCAGCGGCCAAGAAGGAGGGACCGGGGAGCTGTTTTTT. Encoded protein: CASGQEGGTGELFF.

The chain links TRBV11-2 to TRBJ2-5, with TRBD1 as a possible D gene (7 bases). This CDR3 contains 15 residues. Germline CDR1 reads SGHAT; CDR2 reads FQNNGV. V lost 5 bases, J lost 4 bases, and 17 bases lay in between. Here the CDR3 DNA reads TGTGCCAGCAGCCTCCACAGACAGGGAGGAGAGACCCAGTACTTC. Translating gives CASSLHRQGGETQYF.

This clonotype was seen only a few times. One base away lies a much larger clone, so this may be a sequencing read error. CDR3 DNA sequence: TGCAACGTTGAAACTTACACTGAAGCTTTCTTT. Residues: CNVETYTEAFF. This chain connects TRBV29-1 to TRBJ1-1; no firm D call. The CDR3 extends over 11 amino acids. CDR1 is SQVTM and CDR2 is ANQGSEA in the germline V gene.

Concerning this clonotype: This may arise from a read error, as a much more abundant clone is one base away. The CDR3 nucleotides are TGCAATGCGTACGAAATCCGCGTAAAACTGTTTTTT. Translated: CNAYEIRVKLFF. The V and J genes are TRBV20-1 and TRBJ1-4; D gene unclear. The CDR3 is 12 amino acids. Per the germline V gene, CDR1 is DFQATT and CDR2 is SNEGSKA (reference sequence).